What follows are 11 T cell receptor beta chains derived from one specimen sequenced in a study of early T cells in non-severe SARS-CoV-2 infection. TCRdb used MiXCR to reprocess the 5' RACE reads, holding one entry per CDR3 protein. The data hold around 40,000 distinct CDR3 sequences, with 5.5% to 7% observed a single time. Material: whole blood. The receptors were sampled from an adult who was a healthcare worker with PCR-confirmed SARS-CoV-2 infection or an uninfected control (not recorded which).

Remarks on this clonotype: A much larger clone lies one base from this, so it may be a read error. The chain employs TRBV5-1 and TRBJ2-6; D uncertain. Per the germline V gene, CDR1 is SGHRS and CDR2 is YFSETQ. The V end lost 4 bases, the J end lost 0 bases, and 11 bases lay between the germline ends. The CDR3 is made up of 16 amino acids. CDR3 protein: CASSRTVSSGANVLTF. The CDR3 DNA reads TGCGCCAGCAGCAGAACGGTGAGCTCTGGGGCCAACGTCCTGACTTTC.

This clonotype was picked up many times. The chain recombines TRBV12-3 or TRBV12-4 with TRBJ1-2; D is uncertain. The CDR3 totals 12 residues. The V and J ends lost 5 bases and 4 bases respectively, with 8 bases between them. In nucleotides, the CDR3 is TGTGCCAGCAGTGGTGGGTTCTATGGCTACACCTTC. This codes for CASSGGFYGYTF.

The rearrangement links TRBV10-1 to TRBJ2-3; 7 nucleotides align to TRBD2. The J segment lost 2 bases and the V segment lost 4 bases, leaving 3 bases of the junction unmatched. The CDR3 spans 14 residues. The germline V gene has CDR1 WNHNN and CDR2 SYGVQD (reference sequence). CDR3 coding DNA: TGCGCCAGCAGTGGCGGGAGATCCACAGATACGCAGTATTTT. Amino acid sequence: CASSGGRSTDTQYF.

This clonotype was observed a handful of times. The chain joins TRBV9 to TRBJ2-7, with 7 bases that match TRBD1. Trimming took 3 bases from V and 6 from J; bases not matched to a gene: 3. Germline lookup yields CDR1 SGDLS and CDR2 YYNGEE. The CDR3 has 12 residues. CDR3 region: CASSGNRGEQYF. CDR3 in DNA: TGTGCCAGCAGCGGGAACAGGGGCGAGCAGTACTTC. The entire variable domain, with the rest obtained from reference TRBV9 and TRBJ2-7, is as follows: DSGVTQTPKHLITATGQRVTLRCSPRSGDLSVYWYQQSLDQGLQFLIQYYNGEERAKGNILERFSAQQFPDLHSELNLSSLELGDSALYFCASSGNRGEQYFGPGTRLTVT.

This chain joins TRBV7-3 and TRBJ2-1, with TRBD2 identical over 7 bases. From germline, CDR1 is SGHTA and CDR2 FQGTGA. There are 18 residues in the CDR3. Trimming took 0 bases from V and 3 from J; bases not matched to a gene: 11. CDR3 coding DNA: TGTGCCAGCAGCTTAACGTTTTCCTCCCGGGACTACTACAATGAGCAGTTCTTC. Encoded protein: CASSLTFSSRDYYNEQFF.

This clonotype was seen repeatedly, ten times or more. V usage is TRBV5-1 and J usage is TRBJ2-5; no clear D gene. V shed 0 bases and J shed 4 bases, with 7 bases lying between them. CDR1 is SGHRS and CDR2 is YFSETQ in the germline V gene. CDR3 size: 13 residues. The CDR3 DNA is TGCGCCAGCAGCTTGGCACGGCCAGAGACCCAGTACTTC. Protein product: CASSLARPETQYF.

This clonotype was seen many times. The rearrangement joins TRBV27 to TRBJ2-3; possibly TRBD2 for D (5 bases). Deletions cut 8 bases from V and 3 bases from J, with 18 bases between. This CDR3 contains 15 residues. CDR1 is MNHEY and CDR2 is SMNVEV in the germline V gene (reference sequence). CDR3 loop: CASHSDLMETDTQYF. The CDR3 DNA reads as TGTGCCAGCCATAGCGACCTAATGGAGACAGATACGCAGTATTTT.

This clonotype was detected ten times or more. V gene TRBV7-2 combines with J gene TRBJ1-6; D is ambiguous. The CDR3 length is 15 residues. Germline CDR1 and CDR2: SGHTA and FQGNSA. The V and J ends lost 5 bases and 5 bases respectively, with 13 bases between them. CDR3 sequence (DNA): TGTGCCAGCAGCGGAGCACAGTTGAATAATTCACCCCTCCACTTT. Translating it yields CASSGAQLNNSPLHF.

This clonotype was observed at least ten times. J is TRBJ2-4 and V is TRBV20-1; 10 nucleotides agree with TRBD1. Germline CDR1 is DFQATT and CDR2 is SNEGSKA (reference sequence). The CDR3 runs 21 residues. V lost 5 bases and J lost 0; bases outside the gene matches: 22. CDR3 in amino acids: CSAAGTPVGTGVVRAKNIQYF. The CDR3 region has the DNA TGCAGTGCTGCTGGGACCCCAGTCGGGACAGGGGTGGTTCGAGCCAAAAACATTCAGTACTTC.

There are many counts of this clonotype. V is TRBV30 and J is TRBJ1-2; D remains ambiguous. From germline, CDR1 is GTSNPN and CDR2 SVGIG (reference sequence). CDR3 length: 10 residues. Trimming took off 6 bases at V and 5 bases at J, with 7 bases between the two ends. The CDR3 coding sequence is TGTGCCTGCTCCGGGTATGGCTACACCTTC. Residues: CACSGYGYTF.

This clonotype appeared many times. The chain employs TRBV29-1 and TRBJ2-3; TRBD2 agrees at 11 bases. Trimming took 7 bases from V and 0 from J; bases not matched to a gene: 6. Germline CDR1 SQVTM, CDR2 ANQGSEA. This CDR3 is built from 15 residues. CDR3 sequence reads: CSALGTSGSTDTQYF. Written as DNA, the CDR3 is TGCAGCGCCCTCGGGACTAGCGGAAGCACAGATACGCAGTATTTT.